These T cell receptor beta chains were read from a single sample in a study of cytomegalovirus exposure and HLA in healthy donors. Clones were read by immunoSEQ multiplex PCR, and TCRdb kept only the in-frame ones, dropping some. The sample has about 170,000 clones; around two thirds are singletons. Sequencing was done on a sample of PBMCs. The receptor source for this set is a man aged 35 to 55 in good health and CMV-seronegative. The CDR3 runs from the conserved cysteine through the conserved F or W.

V,J,CDR3
TRBV5-4,TRBJ2-7,CASSRGQGATYEQYF
TRBV6-5,TRBJ2-5,CASRITGAETQYF
TRBV5-1,TRBJ2-4,CASSLFSEEDIQYF
TRBV20-1,TRBJ1-2,CSFRARGYTF
TRBV19,TRBJ1-5,CASSIPGQYNQPQHF
TRBV27,TRBJ1-2,CASSTGHSYGYTF
TRBV9,TRBJ2-2,CASSATDRVDGELFF
TRBV11-2,TRBJ2-2,CASSTGPSGETGELFF
TRBV7-9,TRBJ2-1,CASSRLRGGEAEQFF
TRBV9,TRBJ2-3,CASSVGTGSLADTQYF
TRBV7-2,TRBJ2-1,CASSLVAGGSYNEQFF
TRBV5-4,TRBJ2-2,CASSAHSQGRRTGELFF
TRBV29-1,TRBJ2-7,CSVGGDRGLSGEQYF
TRBV7-9,TRBJ1-1,CASSQQGSATEAFF
TRBV9,TRBJ2-1,CASSERGDYYNEQFF
TRBV27,TRBJ2-6,CASSLLGPGSQSGANVLTF
TRBV5-1,TRBJ1-6,CASSFGGHGQGQTPLHF
TRBV7-6,TRBJ2-2,CASSFRQVGELFF
TRBV7-2,TRBJ2-7,CASSTDRKINEQYF
TRBV6-5,TRBJ2-1,CASSYSLIAGETEQFF
TRBV14,TRBJ2-1,CASSQVAPGLATLSDNEQFF
TRBV7-8,TRBJ1-3,CASSGRGSGNTIYF
TRBV30,TRBJ1-2,CAWSLLGRNYGYTF